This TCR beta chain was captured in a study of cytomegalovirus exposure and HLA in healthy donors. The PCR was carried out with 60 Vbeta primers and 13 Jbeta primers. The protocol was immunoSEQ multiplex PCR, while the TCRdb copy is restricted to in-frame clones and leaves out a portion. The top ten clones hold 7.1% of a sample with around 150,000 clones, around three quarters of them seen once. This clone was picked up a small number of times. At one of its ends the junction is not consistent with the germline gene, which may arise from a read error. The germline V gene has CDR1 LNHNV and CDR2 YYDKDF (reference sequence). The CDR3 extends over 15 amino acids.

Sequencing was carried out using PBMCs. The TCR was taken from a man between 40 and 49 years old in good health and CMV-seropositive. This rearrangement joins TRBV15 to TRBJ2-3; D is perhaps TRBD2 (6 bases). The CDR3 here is CATCRDLRTTDTQYF. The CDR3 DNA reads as TGTGCCACCTGCAGGGACTTACGAACCACAGATACGCAGTATTTT.